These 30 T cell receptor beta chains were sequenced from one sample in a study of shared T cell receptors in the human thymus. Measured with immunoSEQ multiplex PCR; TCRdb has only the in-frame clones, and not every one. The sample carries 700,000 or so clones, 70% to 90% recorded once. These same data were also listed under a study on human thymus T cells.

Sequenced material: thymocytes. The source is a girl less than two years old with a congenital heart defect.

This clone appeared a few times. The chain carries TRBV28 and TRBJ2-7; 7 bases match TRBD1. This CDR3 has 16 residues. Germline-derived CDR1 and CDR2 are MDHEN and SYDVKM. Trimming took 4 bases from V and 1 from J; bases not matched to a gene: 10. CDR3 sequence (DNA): TGTGCCAGCAGTTCCGAACCACAGGGGCCTTCCTACGAGCAGTACTTC. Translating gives CASSSEPQGPSYEQYF.

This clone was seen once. For the CDR3, the DNA is TGTGCCAGCAGTTACTCTGACTCTGAAGCTTTCTTT. Its translation: CASSYSDSEAFF. This chain connects TRBV6-7 to TRBJ1-1; D unclear. TRBV6-7 falls under the ORF class, with uncertain function. V was pared by 0 bases and J by 6 bases, with 5 bases between. The length of the CDR3 is 12 residues.

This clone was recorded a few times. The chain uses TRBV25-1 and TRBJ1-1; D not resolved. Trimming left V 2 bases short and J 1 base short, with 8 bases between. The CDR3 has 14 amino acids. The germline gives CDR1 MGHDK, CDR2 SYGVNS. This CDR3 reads CASSEGAGNTEAFF. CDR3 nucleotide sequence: TGTGCCAGCAGTGAAGGAGCCGGGAACACTGAAGCTTTCTTT.

The CDR3 nucleotides read TGTGCCAGCAGCTCTCGAAAAGAGACAGAATCCTACAATGAGCAGTTCTTC. This gives the protein CASSSRKETESYNEQFF. The rearrangement joins TRBV28 to TRBJ2-1, with D perhaps matching TRBD1 (5 bases). The V end lost 6 bases, the J end lost 1 base, and 19 bases lay between the germline ends. The germline CDR1 and CDR2 sequences are MDHEN and SYDVKM. CDR3 length: 17 amino acids.

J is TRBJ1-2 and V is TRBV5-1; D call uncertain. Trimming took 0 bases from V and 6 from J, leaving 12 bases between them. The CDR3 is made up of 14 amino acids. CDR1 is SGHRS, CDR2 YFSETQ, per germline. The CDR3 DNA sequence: TGCGCCAGCAGCTTGGTCAGTGATCAAGATGGCTACACCTTC. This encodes CASSLVSDQDGYTF.

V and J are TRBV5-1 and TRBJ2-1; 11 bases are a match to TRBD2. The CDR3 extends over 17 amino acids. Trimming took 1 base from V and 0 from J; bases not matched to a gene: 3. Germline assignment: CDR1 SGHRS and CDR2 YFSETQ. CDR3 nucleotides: TGCGCCAGCAGCTTGAGGGGACTAGCGGTCTCCTACAATGAGCAGTTCTTC. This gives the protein CASSLRGLAVSYNEQFF.

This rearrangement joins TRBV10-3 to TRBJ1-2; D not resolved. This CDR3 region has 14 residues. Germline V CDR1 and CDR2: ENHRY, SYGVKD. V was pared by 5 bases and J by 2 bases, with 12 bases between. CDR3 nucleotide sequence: TGTGCCATCAGTCATGGCAGACTCAACTATGGCTACACCTTC. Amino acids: CAISHGRLNYGYTF.

DNA of the CDR3: TGTGCCAGCAGCTTGGTACAGGGGACTAACTATGGCTACACCTTC. This codes for CASSLVQGTNYGYTF. The chain combines TRBV5-4 with TRBJ1-2; 7 bases map to TRBD1. Trimming took 0 bases from V and 0 from J; bases not matched to a gene: 2. Per the germline V gene, CDR1 is SGHNT and CDR2 is YYREEE (reference sequence). This CDR3 contains 15 residues.

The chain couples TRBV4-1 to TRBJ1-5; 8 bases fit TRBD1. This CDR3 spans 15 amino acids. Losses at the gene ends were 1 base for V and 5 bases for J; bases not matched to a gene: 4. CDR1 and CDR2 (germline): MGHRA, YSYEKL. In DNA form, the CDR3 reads TGCGCCAGCAGCCAAGGGGACAGGACACATCAGCCCCAGCATTTT. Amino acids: CASSQGDRTHQPQHF.

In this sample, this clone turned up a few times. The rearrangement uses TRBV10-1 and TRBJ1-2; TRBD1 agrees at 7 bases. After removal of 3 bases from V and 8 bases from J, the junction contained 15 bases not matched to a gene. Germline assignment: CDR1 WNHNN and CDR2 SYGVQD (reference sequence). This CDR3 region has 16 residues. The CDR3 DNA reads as TGCGCCAGCAGTGATCGTATGTCGACAGGGTATATGGGCTACACCTTC. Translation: CASSDRMSTGYMGYTF.

CDR3 in amino acids: CASSPGLIYNEQFF. The CDR3, as DNA: TGTGCCAGCAGCCCGGGACTCATTTACAATGAGCAGTTCTTC. The chain has TRBV6-5 and TRBJ2-1; D possibly corresponds to TRBD2 (6 bases). Trimming shortened V by 6 bases and J by 4 bases, and 13 bases separated the two germline ends. CDR3 length: 14 amino acids. CDR1 and CDR2 (germline): MNHEY, SVGAGI.

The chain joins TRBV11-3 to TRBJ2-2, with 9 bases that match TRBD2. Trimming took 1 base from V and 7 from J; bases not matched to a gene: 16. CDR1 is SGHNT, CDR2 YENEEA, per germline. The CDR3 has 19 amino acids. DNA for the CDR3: TGTGCCAGCAGCTTAGGGGCTGGCGGGGGGGCCGAGAAGGGCGGGGAGCTGTTTTTT. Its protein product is CASSLGAGGGAEKGGELFF.

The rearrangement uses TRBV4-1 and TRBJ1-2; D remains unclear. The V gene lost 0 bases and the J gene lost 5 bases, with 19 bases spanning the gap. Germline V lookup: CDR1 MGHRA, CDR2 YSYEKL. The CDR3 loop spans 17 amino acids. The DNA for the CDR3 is TGCGCCAGCAGCCAAGAGGTCCGGGGTTGTATGAGATATGGCTACACCTTC. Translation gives CASSQEVRGCMRYGYTF.

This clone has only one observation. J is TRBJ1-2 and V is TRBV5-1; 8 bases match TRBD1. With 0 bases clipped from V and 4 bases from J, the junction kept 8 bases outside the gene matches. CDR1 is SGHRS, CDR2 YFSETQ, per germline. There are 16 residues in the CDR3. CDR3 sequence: CASSLVRTGTVYGYTF. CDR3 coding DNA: TGCGCCAGCAGCTTGGTTAGGACAGGGACAGTCTATGGCTACACCTTC.

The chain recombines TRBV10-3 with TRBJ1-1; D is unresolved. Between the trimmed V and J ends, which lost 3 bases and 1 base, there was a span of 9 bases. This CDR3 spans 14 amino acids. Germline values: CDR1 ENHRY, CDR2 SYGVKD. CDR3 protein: CAISDFGRNTEAFF. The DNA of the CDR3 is TGTGCCATCAGTGATTTCGGGAGGAACACTGAAGCTTTCTTT.

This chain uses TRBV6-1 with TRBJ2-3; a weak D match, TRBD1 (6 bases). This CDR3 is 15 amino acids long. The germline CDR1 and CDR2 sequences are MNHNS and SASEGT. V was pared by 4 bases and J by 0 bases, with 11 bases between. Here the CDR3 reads CASSVGTKSTDTQYF. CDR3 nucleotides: TGTGCCAGCAGTGTAGGGACAAAAAGCACAGATACGCAGTATTTT.

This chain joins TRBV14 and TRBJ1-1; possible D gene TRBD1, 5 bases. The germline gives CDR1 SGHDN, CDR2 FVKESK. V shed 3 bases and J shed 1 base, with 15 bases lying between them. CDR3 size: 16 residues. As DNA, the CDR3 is TGTGCCAGCAGCCAGGGCTTTGGGGACTGGAACACTGAAGCTTTCTTT. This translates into CASSQGFGDWNTEAFF.

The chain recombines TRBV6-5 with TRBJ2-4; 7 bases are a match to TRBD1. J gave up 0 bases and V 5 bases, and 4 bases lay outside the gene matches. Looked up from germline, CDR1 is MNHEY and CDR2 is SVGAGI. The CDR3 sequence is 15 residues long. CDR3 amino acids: CASSKGQLAKNIQYF. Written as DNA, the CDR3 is TGTGCCAGCAGTAAGGGACAGCTAGCCAAAAACATTCAGTACTTC.

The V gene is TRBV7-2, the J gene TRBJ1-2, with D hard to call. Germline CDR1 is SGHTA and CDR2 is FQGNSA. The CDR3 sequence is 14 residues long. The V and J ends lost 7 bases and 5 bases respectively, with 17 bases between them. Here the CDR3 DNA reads TGTGCCAGCACCTCCCGGTGTAGAGGTTATGGCTACACCTTC. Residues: CASTSRCRGYGYTF.

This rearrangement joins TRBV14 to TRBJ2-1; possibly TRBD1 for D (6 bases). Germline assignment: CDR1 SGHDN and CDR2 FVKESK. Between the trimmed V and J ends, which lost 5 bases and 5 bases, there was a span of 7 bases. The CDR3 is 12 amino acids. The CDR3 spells CASSSGDNEQFF. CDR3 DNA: TGTGCCAGCAGCTCAGGGGACAATGAGCAGTTCTTC.

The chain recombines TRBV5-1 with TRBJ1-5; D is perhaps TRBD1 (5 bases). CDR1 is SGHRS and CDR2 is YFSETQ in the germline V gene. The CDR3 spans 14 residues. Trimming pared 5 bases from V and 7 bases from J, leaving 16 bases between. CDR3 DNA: TGCGCCAGCAGTGAGGCAGGGTTAGGGCAGCCCCAGCATTTT. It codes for CASSEAGLGQPQHF.

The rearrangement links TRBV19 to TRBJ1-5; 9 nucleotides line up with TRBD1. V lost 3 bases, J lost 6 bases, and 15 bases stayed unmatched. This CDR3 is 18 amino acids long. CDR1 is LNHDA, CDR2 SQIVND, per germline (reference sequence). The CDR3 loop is CASSIGGPGTGTGQPQHF. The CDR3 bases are TGTGCCAGTAGTATCGGGGGTCCCGGGACAGGGACCGGTCAGCCCCAGCATTTT.

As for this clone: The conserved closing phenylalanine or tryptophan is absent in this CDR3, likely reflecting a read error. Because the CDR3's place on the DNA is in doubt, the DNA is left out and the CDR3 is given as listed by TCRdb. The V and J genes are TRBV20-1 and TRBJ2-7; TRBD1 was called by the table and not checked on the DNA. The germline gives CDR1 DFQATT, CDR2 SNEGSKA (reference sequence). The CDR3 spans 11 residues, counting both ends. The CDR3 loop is CSARGYDRVPS.

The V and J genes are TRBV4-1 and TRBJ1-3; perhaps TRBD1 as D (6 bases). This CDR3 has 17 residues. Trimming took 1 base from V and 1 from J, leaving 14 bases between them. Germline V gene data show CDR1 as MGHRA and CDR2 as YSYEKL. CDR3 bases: TGCGCCAGCAGCCAAGGCTCTCAACAGGGTTCTGGAAACACCATATATTTT. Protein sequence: CASSQGSQQGSGNTIYF.

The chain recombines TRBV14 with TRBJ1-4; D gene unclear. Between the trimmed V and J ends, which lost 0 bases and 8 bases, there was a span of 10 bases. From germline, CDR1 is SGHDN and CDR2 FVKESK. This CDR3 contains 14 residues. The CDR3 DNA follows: TGTGCCAGCAGCCAAGATAGCCCGGCAGAAAAACTGTTTTTT. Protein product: CASSQDSPAEKLFF.

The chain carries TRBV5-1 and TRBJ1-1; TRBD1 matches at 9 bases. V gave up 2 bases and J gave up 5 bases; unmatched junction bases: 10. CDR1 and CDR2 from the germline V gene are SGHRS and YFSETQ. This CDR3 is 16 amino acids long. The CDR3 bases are TGCGCCAGCAGCTTAATCCCCCGGGACAGGGCGACTGAAGCTTTCTTT. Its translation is CASSLIPRDRATEAFF.

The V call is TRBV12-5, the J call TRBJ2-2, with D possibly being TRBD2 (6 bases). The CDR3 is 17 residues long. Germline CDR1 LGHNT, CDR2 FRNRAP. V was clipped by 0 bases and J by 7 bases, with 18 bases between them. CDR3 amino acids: CASGLVLGAGRIGELFF. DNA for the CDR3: TGTGCTAGTGGTTTGGTCCTAGGGGCAGGGAGGATCGGGGAGCTGTTTTTT. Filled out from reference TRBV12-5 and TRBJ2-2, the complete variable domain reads DARVTQTPRHKVTEMGQEVTMRCQPILGHNTVFWYRQTMMQGLELLAYFRNRAPLDDSGMPKDRFSAEMPDATLATLKIQPSEPRDSAVYFCASGLVLGAGRIGELFFGEGSRLTVL.

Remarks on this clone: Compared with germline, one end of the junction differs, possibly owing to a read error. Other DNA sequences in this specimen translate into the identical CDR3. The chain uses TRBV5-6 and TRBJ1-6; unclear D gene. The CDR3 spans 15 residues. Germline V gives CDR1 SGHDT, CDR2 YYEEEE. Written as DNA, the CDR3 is TGTGCCAGCAGCGGGGAGGGATCCTATAATTCCCCCCTCCACTTT. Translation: CASSGEGSYNSPLHF.

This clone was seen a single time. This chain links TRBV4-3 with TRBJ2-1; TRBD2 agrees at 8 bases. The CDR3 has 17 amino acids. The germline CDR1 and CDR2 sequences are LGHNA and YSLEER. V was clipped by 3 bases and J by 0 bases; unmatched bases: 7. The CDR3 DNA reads TGCGCCAGCAGCCACCGACTAGCGTCGAACTCCTACAATGAGCAGTTCTTC. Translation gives CASSHRLASNSYNEQFF.

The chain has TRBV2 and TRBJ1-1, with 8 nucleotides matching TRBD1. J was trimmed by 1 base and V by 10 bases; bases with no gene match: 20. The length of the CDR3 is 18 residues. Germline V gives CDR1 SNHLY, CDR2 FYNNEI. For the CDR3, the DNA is TGTGCCACCAAGGTATCCGACAGGGGCGTTTTTAAGAACACTGAAGCTTTCTTT. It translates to CATKVSDRGVFKNTEAFF.